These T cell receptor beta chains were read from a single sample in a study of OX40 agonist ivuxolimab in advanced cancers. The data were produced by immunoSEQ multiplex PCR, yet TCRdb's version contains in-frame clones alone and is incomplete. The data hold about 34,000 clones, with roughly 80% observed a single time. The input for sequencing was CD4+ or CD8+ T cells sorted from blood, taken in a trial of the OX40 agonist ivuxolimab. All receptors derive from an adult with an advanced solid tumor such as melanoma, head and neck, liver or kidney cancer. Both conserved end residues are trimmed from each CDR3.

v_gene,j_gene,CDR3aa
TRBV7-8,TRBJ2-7,ASSPGTTAYEQY
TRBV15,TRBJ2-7,ATSPVPTYEQY
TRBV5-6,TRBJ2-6,ASSRIYSDSGANVLT
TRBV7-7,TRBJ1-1,ASSYSVFTEAF
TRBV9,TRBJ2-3,ASSLAGITDTQY
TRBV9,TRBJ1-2,ASSGRDAGYGYT
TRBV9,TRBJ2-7,ASSPSVAVSYEQY
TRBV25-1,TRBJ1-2,ASGHNYGYT
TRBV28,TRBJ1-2,ASSNYRGGNYGYT
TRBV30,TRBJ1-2,AWRPGTGVFYGYT
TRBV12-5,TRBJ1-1,ASGLSRDSGAF
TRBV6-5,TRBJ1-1,ASGPGGTEAF